The source of this T cell receptor beta chain is a study of cytomegalovirus exposure and HLA in healthy donors. Study details: Earlier results showed 90 million to 120 million unique TCR beta sequences derived from approximately 180 million T cells.

PCR was performed using 60 Vbeta and 13 Jbeta primers. TCRdb keeps only in-frame clones here, not all; method: immunoSEQ multiplex PCR. The sample has 200,000 to 250,000 clones, roughly 83% seen once. The TCR originated in a girl aged 10 to 17 in good health and CMV-seronegative. The material sequenced was PBMCs.

The CDR3 is CASSLVAGRTDTQYF. The CDR3 region has the DNA TGTGCCAGCAGTTTGGTAGCGGGACGTACAGATACGCAGTATTTT. The chain uses TRBV7-3 and TRBJ2-3; 8 bases match TRBD2. Looked up from germline, CDR1 is SGHTA and CDR2 is FQGTGA. The length of the CDR3 is 15 residues. Trimming cost V 6 bases and J 3 bases; bases outside gene matches: 8. Drawing the rest from reference TRBV7-3 and TRBJ2-3, the complete variable domain is GAGVSQTPSNKVTEKGKYVELRCDPISGHTALYWYRQSLGQGPEFLIYFQGTGAADDSGLPNDRFFAVRPEGSVSTLKIQRTERGDSAVYLCASSLVAGRTDTQYFGPGTRLTVL.